The source of this T cell receptor beta chain is a study of CD8 T cells in Susac syndrome (dated by TCRdb to between 2018 and 2020). The study in broad terms: Repertoire sequencing was used to test whether CD8+ T cell activation and differentiation in Susac syndrome was antigen driven. The clonality of the CD8+ T cell repertoire was compared across about a dozen healthy donors, about 14 Susac syndrome patients and about 16 multiple sclerosis patients.

Details on this clonotype: Its recognized antigen is unknown. The record has no base qualities; no much larger clone is one base away.

Peripheral blood CD8+ and CD4+ T cells from healthy donors, Susac syndrome patients and multiple sclerosis patients were profiled using high-throughput TCR beta sequencing. The multiple sclerosis controls were treatment-naive patients whose relapsing-remitting disease, either stable or active, fulfilled the revised McDonald criteria. CD8+ TEMRA cells were enriched by FACS, while bulk CD8+ and CD4+ T cells were purified by magnetic negative isolation. Blood was drawn into EDTA tubes, processed within 24 hours, and PBMCs were isolated by density gradient centrifugation. PBMCs intended for TCR sequencing were cryopreserved in liquid nitrogen and were subsequently thawed in a 37 degrees C water bath. A purity of at least 90% was achieved for sorted or isolated CD4+, CD8+ and CD8+ TEMRA cells. RNA was extracted using the RNeasy kit, and roughly 0.45 to 1 microgram was reverse transcribed with random hexamers. TCR beta CDR3 regions were amplified with the immunoSEQ multiplex PCR assay covering 54 Vbeta and 13 Jbeta segments. To correct PCR amplification bias, a synthetic template baseline was used for both primer optimization and computational correction. The original pipeline was this. Reads were annotated to V, D and J genes according to IMGT and were analyzed with immunoSEQ Analyzer, with only productive sequences retained. Clonality was computed as one minus Shannon entropy normalized by log2 of the number of productive unique sequences. For each patient and control, public and private clones were evaluated within the 100 most prevalent clones. Susac-specific clones were defined as absent from healthy and MS cohorts, around 970 published viral clones and other ImmuneACCESS disease sequences. Using fastp trimming at Q25 and MiXCR clonotype assembly, TCRdb reanalyzed the public sequencing data and kept in-frame beta chains. Rows are combined by CDR3 protein, so each entry shows the most common genes and DNA. The V and J calls and clone size come from TCRdb's table, not from the authors' own analysis. This sample comprises approximately 280,000 distinct CDR3 sequences, roughly 84% of them detected only once. The ten largest make up approximately 0.11% of the sample.

Here is what the overall study found, with its caveats: The number of individuals in the TCR sequencing and HLA analysis was acknowledged as relatively small.

The CDR3 runs 16 amino acids, cysteine and phenylalanine included. The only DNA kept is the CDR3, 48 bases in frame from the first base. The germline V gene (reference sequence) supplies CDR1 SEHNR and CDR2 FQNEAQ. Germline trimming: 3 bases from V, 3 bases from J; junction bases outside gene matches: 9. The sequenced sample consisted of CD8+ T cells from PBMCs. This clonotype was obtained from a human donor with multiple sclerosis. This chain is built from TRBV7-9 and TRBJ2-3, with 7 central nucleotides matching TRBD1. The CDR3 here reads CASSFPDRDGTDTQYF. The nucleotide sequence is given as TGTGCCAGCAGCTTCCCTGACAGGGACGGTACAGATACGCAGTATTTT.